The entry below gives a single T cell receptor beta chain sequence along with its context. The protocol was immunoSEQ multiplex PCR, while the TCRdb copy is restricted to in-frame clones and leaves out a portion. This table has fewer than 35,000 clones, 85% to 95% appearing once. This entry is derived from a study of T cell changes during pregnancy in multiple sclerosis. The CDR3 is 13 residues long. CDR1 SNHLY and CDR2 FYNNEI come from the germline V gene. V was clipped by 4 bases and J by 9 bases, with 10 bases between them. This chain links TRBV2 with TRBJ1-6; possibly TRBD1 for D (5 bases). The specimen comprised CD4+ T cells from peripheral blood mononuclear cells, sampled after pregnancy. The sequence came from a female donor with multiple sclerosis, enrolled in a pregnancy study. The CDR3 DNA sequence: TGTGCCAGCAGTGGAGACAGCATTTCACCCCTCCACTTT. It encodes CASSGDSISPLHF.